A single T cell receptor (beta chain) is shown here with its context. This entry is derived from a study of shared clonotypes between healthy human individuals. The data were produced by immunoSEQ multiplex PCR, yet TCRdb's version contains in-frame clones alone and is incomplete. This table holds approximately 940,000 clones, approximately 76% found once. The TCR was taken from a man aged 18 to 29 in good health. The sequenced material came from memory CD4+ T cells sorted from blood. The sample's subset: CD45RA-negative fraction.

CDR3 residues: CASSFQRDRSGYTF. The CDR3, as DNA: TGTGCCAGCAGTTTTCAACGGGACAGGTCTGGCTACACCTTC. V is TRBV28 and J is TRBJ1-2; 8 bases are shared with TRBD1. Germline loops: CDR1 MDHEN, CDR2 SYDVKM. Losses at the gene ends were 3 bases for V and 7 bases for J; bases not matched to a gene: 7. This CDR3 region has 14 residues.